These 11 T cell receptor beta chains were all obtained from the same sample, sequenced in a study of T-cell memory formation after mild COVID-19. TCRdb re-analysed the 5' RACE reads in MiXCR, keeping a single row per CDR3 protein. Of around 300,000 distinct CDR3 sequences listed, more than 13% are singletons. The sequenced material came from PBMCs or a T cell subset sorted from them (not recorded which). The source is a man aged 18 to 29 who had mild COVID-19 (a few samples of this study predate the infection). Cell type and time point are not known.

This clonotype appeared many times. This rearrangement joins TRBV7-2 to TRBJ2-1; D is unclear. CDR3 length: 13 amino acids. Germline V lookup: CDR1 SGHTA, CDR2 FQGNSA. The germline V and J ends were trimmed by 2 bases and 3 bases, with 5 bases remaining between them. CDR3 in amino acids: CASSLPSYNEQFF. The DNA of the CDR3 is TGTGCCAGCAGCTTACCGAGCTACAATGAGCAGTTCTTC.

V gene TRBV25-1 combines with J gene TRBJ2-5; no clear D. The CDR3 covers 12 residues. The germline V gene has CDR1 MGHDK and CDR2 SYGVNS. The V end was cut by 0 bases, the J end by 7 bases, with 6 bases between. The CDR3 here is CASSEYPGTQYF. The CDR3 DNA reads TGTGCCAGCAGTGAATATCCAGGGACCCAGTACTTC.

The V and J genes are TRBV20-1 and TRBJ1-2; 8 bases fit TRBD1. V trimming: 6 bases; J trimming: 4 bases; junction bases outside the gene matches: 4. The CDR3 loop spans 12 amino acids. Germline V gene sequence: CDR1 DFQATT, CDR2 SNEGSKA (reference sequence). The CDR3 DNA sequence: TGCAGTGCCAGGGGGCAGAGCTATGGCTACACCTTC. Translation gives CSARGQSYGYTF.

This clonotype has just a few counts. The chain links TRBV5-1 to TRBJ2-1; 12 nucleotides align to TRBD2. CDR1 and CDR2 from the germline V gene are SGHRS and YFSETQ. Trimming cost V 3 bases and J 9 bases; bases outside gene matches: 13. The CDR3 runs 17 residues. CDR3 sequence (DNA): TGCGCCAGCAGCTACCCTAGCGGGGGGGCCGTGGTCGGTGAGCAGTTCTTC. This sequence encodes CASSYPSGGAVVGEQFF.

This chain links TRBV29-1 with TRBJ1-5; no definite D call. Trimming cost V 4 bases and J 3 bases, with 13 bases left between them. CDR1 and CDR2 from the germline V gene are SQVTM and ANQGSEA. CDR3 length: 14 amino acids. The CDR3 spells CSVVETDLNQPQHF. Here the CDR3 DNA reads TGCAGCGTTGTAGAAACCGACCTCAATCAGCCCCAGCATTTT.

J is TRBJ2-2 and V is TRBV3-1; 14 bases agree with TRBD2. This CDR3 has 18 amino acids. Germline loops: CDR1 LGHDT, CDR2 YNNKEL (reference sequence). The trim removed 4 bases at V and 3 bases at J, leaving 7 bases unmatched. Here the CDR3 DNA reads TGTGCCAGCAGCCCCCAGGGACTAGCGGGGGCATACACCGGGGAGCTGTTTTTT. Protein product: CASSPQGLAGAYTGELFF.

This rearrangement joins TRBV5-1 to TRBJ2-2, with D perhaps being TRBD1 or TRBD2 (6 bases each). The germline CDR1 and CDR2 sequences are SGHRS and YFSETQ. V lost 4 bases and J 5 bases, leaving 12 bases between the germline ends. The CDR3 consists of 14 residues. CDR3: CASSARGGTGELFF. In DNA form, the CDR3 reads TGCGCCAGCAGCGCCAGGGGAGGAACCGGGGAGCTGTTTTTT. Drawing the rest from reference TRBV5-1 and TRBJ2-2, the complete variable domain is KAGVTQTPRYLIKTRGQQVTLSCSPISGHRSVSWYQQTPGQGLQFLFEYFSETQRNKGNFPGRFSGRQFSNSRSEMNVSTLELGDSALYLCASSARGGTGELFFGEGSRLTVL.

The rearrangement joins TRBV7-3 to TRBJ2-2, with 8 positions matching TRBD2. V shed 4 bases and J 8 bases; nucleotides not matched to a gene: 12. The germline CDR1 and CDR2 sequences are SGHTA and FQGTGA. This CDR3 has 16 residues. The DNA for the CDR3 is TGTGCCAGCAGCTGGGCTGGGACTAGTCTTTCTGGGGAGCTGTTTTTT. Its translation is CASSWAGTSLSGELFF.

The CDR3 nucleotides are TGCGCCAGCAGCTGGGGGGGGGTCGCCGGGACAGGGAACACTGAAGCTTTCTTT. Its translation is CASSWGGVAGTGNTEAFF. The chain uses TRBV5-1 and TRBJ1-1, with 8 bases that match TRBD1. The ends lost 3 bases at V and 1 base at J; junction bases unmatched: 14. Germline CDR1 and CDR2: SGHRS and YFSETQ. This CDR3 is built from 18 residues.

This chain connects TRBV7-6 to TRBJ2-2; TRBD1 matches at 7 bases. This CDR3 has 16 amino acids. Germline lookup yields CDR1 SGHVS and CDR2 FNYEAQ. Trimming cost V 2 bases and J 1 base; bases outside gene matches: 4. The CDR3 sequence: CASSLMGQLNTGELFF. The DNA of the CDR3 is TGTGCCAGCAGCTTAATGGGACAGCTGAACACCGGGGAGCTGTTTTTT.

This clonotype was counted many times. This sequence joins TRBV12-3 or TRBV12-4 and TRBJ1-1; no clear D gene. The CDR3 covers 13 residues. V was trimmed by 3 bases and J by 1 base, leaving 6 bases between them. The CDR3 bases are TGTGCCAGCAGTTTTCGGGAGAACACTGAAGCTTTCTTT. Protein sequence: CASSFRENTEAFF.